Following are 16 T cell receptor beta chains from one sample sequenced in a study of blood T cell repertoires in COVID-19. The data were produced by immunoSEQ multiplex PCR, yet TCRdb's version contains in-frame clones alone and is incomplete. The table records roughly 300,000 clones, under 95% of them present only once. Sequencing was carried out using PBMCs or T cells enriched from blood (not recorded which). These receptors were collected from a woman between 35 and 50 years old with acute COVID-19.

This chain links TRBV2 with TRBJ2-2; TRBD2 aligns across 9 bases. V dropped 6 bases and J dropped 1; count of bases not matched to a gene: 0. The CDR3 contains 14 residues. Germline V CDR1 and CDR2: SNHLY, FYNNEI. The CDR3 protein is CASRLAGNTGELFF. The CDR3 nucleotides are TGTGCCAGCAGACTAGCGGGGAACACCGGGGAGCTGTTTTTT.

The chain couples TRBV7-2 to TRBJ2-2; 10 nucleotides align to TRBD2. The CDR3 consists of 16 residues. Germline lookup yields CDR1 SGHTA and CDR2 FQGNSA. Trimming at V came to 5 bases and at J to 6 bases, leaving 9 bases not matched to a gene. CDR3 in DNA: TGTGCCAGCAGCCCCCGAAGGCTAGCGGGAGCCGGGGAGCTGTTTTTT. Translation gives CASSPRRLAGAGELFF. The full variable domain, with the rest looked up from reference TRBV7-2 and TRBJ2-2, is GAGVSQSPSNKVTEKGKDVELRCDPISGHTALYWYRQSLGQGLEFLIYFQGNSAPDKSGLPSDRFSAERTGGSVSTLTIQRTQQEDSAVYLCASSPRRLAGAGELFFGEGSRLTVL.

V is TRBV7-2 and J is TRBJ1-4, with a tentative D call TRBD1 (6 bases). The V end was cut by 8 bases, the J end by 6 bases, with 10 bases between. CDR3 size: 12 residues. The germline V gene encodes CDR1 SGHTA and CDR2 FQGNSA. CDR3 region: CASGGQYEKLFF. The CDR3 DNA sequence: TGTGCCAGCGGCGGACAGTATGAAAAACTGTTTTTT.

V usage is TRBV9 and J usage is TRBJ1-1; D unresolved. Trimming took off 2 bases at V and 1 base at J, with 12 bases between the two ends. The CDR3 runs 15 residues. Germline CDR1 SGDLS, CDR2 YYNGEE. As DNA, the CDR3 is TGTGCCAGCAGCGTTTCCGTTAGCCAGAACACTGAAGCTTTCTTT. Its translation: CASSVSVSQNTEAFF.

This clone was seen a handful of times. The genes are TRBV6-5 and TRBJ2-3, with TRBD1 as a possible D gene (6 bases). V lost 8 bases, J lost 11 bases, and 14 bases lay in between. Looked up from germline, CDR1 is MNHEY and CDR2 is SVGAGI. There are 11 residues in the CDR3. The CDR3 DNA reads TGTGCCAGCCTCGAAAGGGGGAAGCAGTATTTT. This translates into CASLERGKQYF.

The rearrangement joins TRBV12-3 or TRBV12-4 to TRBJ1-1; D is perhaps TRBD1 (5 bases). V was clipped by 5 bases and J by 7 bases, with 11 bases between them. This CDR3 is built from 12 residues. As DNA, the CDR3 is TGTGCCAGCAGTCTACCAAGGGGTGAAGCTTTCTTT. Amino acid sequence: CASSLPRGEAFF.

The chain links TRBV30 to TRBJ1-1; weak D call: TRBD1 (5 bases). The CDR3 spans 13 residues. Trimming left V 1 base short and J 1 base short, with 7 bases between. Germline CDR1 GTSNPN, CDR2 SVGIG (reference sequence). As DNA, the CDR3 is TGTGCCTGGAGTGAAGACAGGAACACTGAAGCTTTCTTT. Its translation: CAWSEDRNTEAFF.

The gene calls are TRBV5-1 and TRBJ2-3; TRBD1 agrees at 7 bases. From germline, CDR1 is SGHRS and CDR2 YFSETQ. The CDR3 runs 15 residues. J was trimmed by 2 bases and V by 0 bases; bases with no gene match: 3. Here the CDR3 reads CASSLATGITDTQYF. The DNA of the CDR3 is TGCGCCAGCAGCTTGGCGACAGGGATCACAGATACGCAGTATTTT. Variable domain in full (rest from reference TRBV5-1 and TRBJ2-3): KAGVTQTPRYLIKTRGQQVTLSCSPISGHRSVSWYQQTPGQGLQFLFEYFSETQRNKGNFPGRFSGRQFSNSRSEMNVSTLELGDSALYLCASSLATGITDTQYFGPGTRLTVL.

This clone was counted a single time. The chain uses TRBV5-1 and TRBJ1-4, with 10 bases lining up with TRBD1. The V gene's germline CDR1 is SGHRS and CDR2 YFSETQ. The CDR3 extends over 17 amino acids. With V trimmed by 1 base and J by 1 base, 4 bases remained unmatched. The DNA for the CDR3 is TGCGCCAGCAGCTTGTGGGGACAGGGGAGAACTAATGAAAAACTGTTTTTT. This encodes CASSLWGQGRTNEKLFF.

This chain links TRBV4-2 with TRBJ1-6, with a weak D call TRBD1 (5 bases). This CDR3 is built from 17 residues. V was cut by 0 bases and J by 11 bases, with 20 bases left in between. Germline V gives CDR1 LGHNA, CDR2 YNFKEQ. This CDR3 is CASSQDPMPAGNPPLHF. The CDR3, as DNA: TGTGCCAGCAGCCAAGATCCAATGCCGGCAGGGAATCCACCCCTCCACTTT.

This clone has only one observation. V is TRBV7-2 and J is TRBJ2-3; 14 bases align to TRBD2. J gave up 1 base and V 4 bases, and 4 bases lay outside the gene matches. Germline V gene lookup returns CDR1 SGHTA and CDR2 FQGNSA. The CDR3 is made up of 17 amino acids. CDR3 in DNA: TGTGCCAGCAGCTATCCGGGACTAGCGGGAGGCACAGATACGCAGTATTTT. Protein product: CASSYPGLAGGTDTQYF.

This chain connects TRBV13 to TRBJ1-4; 7 positions agree with TRBD1. V trimming: 5 bases; J trimming: 6 bases; junction bases outside the gene matches: 3. Germline CDR1 PRHDT, CDR2 FYEKMQ (reference sequence). This CDR3 has 13 amino acids. The CDR3 here is CASSQTGDEKLFF. CDR3 bases: TGTGCCAGCAGCCAAACAGGGGATGAAAAACTGTTTTTT. Full variable domain (remainder filled in from reference TRBV13 and TRBJ1-4): AAGVIQSPRHLIKEKRETATLKCYPIPRHDTVYWYQQGPGQDPQFLISFYEKMQSDKGSIPDRFSAQQFSDYHSELNMSSLELGDSALYFCASSQTGDEKLFFGSGTQLSVL.

J is TRBJ1-2 and V is TRBV30, with TRBD1 matching over 7 bases. The CDR3 is 12 amino acids. Germline-derived CDR1 and CDR2 are GTSNPN and SVGIG (reference sequence). After removal of 5 bases from V and 2 bases from J, the junction contained 2 bases not matched to a gene. The CDR3 loop is CAWRQGNYGYTF. DNA for the CDR3: TGTGCCTGGCGACAGGGAAACTATGGCTACACCTTC.

This clone was seen only once. This chain joins TRBV11-2 and TRBJ1-1, with D possibly TRBD1 on 5 matching bases. Trimming took off 1 base at V and 4 bases at J, with 7 bases between the two ends. Germline CDR1 reads SGHAT; CDR2 reads FQNNGV. This CDR3 region has 13 residues. CDR3 region: CASSLAGRTEAFF. The CDR3 region has the DNA TGTGCCAGCAGCTTAGCAGGGCGCACTGAAGCTTTCTTT.

The gene calls are TRBV9 and TRBJ2-7, with 10 bases lining up with TRBD1. Germline loops: CDR1 SGDLS, CDR2 YYNGEE. The length of the CDR3 is 15 residues. Germline trimming cut 0 bases from V and 2 bases from J; bases unmatched to any gene: 2. This CDR3 is CASSVAGTGAYEQYF. CDR3 in DNA: TGTGCCAGCAGCGTAGCCGGGACAGGGGCCTACGAGCAGTACTTC.

This chain uses TRBV12-3 or TRBV12-4 with TRBJ2-5; D call uncertain. V was trimmed by 1 base and J by 5 bases, leaving 8 bases between them. This CDR3 has 13 residues. The CDR3 DNA reads TGTGCCAGCAGTTTAGGGGCCAGGGAGACCCAGTACTTC. This gives the protein CASSLGARETQYF.